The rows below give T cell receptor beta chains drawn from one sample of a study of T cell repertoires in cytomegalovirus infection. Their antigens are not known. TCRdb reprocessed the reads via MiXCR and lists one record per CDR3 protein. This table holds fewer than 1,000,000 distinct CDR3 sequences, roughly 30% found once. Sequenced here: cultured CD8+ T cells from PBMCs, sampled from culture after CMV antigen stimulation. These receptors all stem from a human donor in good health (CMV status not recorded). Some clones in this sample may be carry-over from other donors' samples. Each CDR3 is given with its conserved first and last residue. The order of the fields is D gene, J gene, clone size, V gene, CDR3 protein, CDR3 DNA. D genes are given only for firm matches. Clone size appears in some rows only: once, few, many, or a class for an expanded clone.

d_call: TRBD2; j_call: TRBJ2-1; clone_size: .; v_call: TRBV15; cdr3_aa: CATSGGLAVPDEQFF; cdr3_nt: TGTGCCACCAGCGGGGGACTAGCGGTTCCCGATGAGCAGTTCTTC
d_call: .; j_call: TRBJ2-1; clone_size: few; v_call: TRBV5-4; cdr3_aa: CASTKRGINEQFF; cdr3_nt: TGTGCCAGCACCAAGAGGGGGATCAATGAGCAGTTCTTC
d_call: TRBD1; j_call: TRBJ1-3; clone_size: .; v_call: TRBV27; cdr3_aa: CASRQTGGYGSSGNTIYF; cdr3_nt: TGTGCCAGCAGACAGACAGGGGGCTATGGTTCCTCTGGAAACACCATATATTTT
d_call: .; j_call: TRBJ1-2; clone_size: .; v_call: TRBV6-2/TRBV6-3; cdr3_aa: CASSYSWQSYGYTF; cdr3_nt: TGTGCCAGCAGTTACTCGTGGCAGTCATATGGCTACACCTTC
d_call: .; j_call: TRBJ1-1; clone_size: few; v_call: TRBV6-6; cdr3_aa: CAIPPAATNTEAFF; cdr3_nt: TGTGCCATCCCCCCGGCAGCCACGAACACTGAAGCTTTCTTT
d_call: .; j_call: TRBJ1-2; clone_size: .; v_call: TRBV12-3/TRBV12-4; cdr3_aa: CASSWGQGRGYTF; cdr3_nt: TGTGCCAGCAGTTGGGGGCAGGGTCGTGGCTACACCTTC
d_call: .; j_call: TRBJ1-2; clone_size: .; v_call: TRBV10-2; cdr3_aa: CTSRDTESANYGYTF; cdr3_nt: TGCACCAGCAGGGACACCGAATCGGCTAACTATGGCTACACCTTC
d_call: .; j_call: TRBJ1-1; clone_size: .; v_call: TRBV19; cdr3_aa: CASSAQEDTEAFF; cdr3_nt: TGTGCCAGTAGTGCCCAGGAGGACACTGAAGCTTTCTTT
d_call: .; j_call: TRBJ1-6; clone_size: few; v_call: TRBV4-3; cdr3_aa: CASSQEIGGSSYNSPLHF; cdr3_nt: TGCGCCAGCAGCCAAGAAATTGGGGGGAGCTCCTATAATTCACCCCTCCACTTT
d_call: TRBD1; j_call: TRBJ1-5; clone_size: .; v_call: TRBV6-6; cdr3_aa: CASSLGTGPQPQHF; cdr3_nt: TGTGCCAGCAGCCTCGGGACAGGGCCTCAGCCCCAGCATTTT
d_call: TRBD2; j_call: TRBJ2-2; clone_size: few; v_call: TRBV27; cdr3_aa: CASSLLGGAGGELFF; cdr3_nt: TGTGCCAGCAGTTTACTCGGGGGGGCCGGCGGGGAGCTGTTTTTT
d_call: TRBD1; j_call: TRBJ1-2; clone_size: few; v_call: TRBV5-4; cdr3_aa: CASSFDRGNYGYTF; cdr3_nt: TGTGCCAGCAGTTTTGACAGGGGTAACTATGGCTACACCTTC
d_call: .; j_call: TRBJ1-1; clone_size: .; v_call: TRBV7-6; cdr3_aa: CASSSRAPRGAEAFF; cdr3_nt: TGTGCCAGCAGCTCTAGGGCCCCGAGAGGGGCTGAAGCTTTCTTT
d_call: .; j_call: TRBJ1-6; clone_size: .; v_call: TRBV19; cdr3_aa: CASNHDRVKGNSPLHF; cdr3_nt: TGTGCCAGTAACCATGACCGGGTCAAGGGGAATTCACCCCTCCACTTT
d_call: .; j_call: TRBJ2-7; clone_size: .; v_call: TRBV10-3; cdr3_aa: CAIGRYSYEQYF; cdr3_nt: TGTGCCATCGGTAGATACAGCTACGAGCAGTACTTC
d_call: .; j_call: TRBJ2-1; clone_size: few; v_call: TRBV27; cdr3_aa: CASSLEGVPYNEQFF; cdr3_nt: TGTGCCAGCAGTTTAGAGGGGGTCCCCTACAATGAGCAGTTCTTC
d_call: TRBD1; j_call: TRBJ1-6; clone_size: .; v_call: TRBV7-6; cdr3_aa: CASSVSGTASSYNSPLHF; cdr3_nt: TGTGCCAGCAGCGTCAGCGGGACAGCAAGCTCCTATAATTCACCCCTCCACTTT
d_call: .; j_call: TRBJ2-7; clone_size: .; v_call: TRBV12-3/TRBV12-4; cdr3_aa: CASSLPIF; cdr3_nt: TGTGCCAGCAGTTTGCCAATTTTC
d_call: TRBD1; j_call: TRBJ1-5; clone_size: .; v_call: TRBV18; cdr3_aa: CVSSPAGTGFDNQPQHF; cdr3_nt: TGTGTCAGCTCACCAGCCGGGACAGGGTTCGACAATCAGCCCCAGCATTTT
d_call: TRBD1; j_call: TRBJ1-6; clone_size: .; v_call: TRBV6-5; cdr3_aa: CASSVGQGESPLHF; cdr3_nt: TGTGCCAGCAGTGTAGGACAGGGGGAATCACCCCTCCACTTT
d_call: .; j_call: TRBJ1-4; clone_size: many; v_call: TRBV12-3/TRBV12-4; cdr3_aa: CASSYSEKLFF; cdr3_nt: TGTGCCAGCAGTTACAGCGAAAAACTGTTTTTT
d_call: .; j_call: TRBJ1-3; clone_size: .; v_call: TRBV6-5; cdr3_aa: CANSSPDPSGNTIYF; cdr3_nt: TGTGCCAACAGTTCCCCGGACCCCTCTGGAAACACCATATATTTT
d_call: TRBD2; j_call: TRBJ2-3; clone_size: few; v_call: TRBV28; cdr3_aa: CASRLAGGLTDTQYF; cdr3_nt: TGTGCCAGCAGGCTAGCGGGGGGTCTCACAGATACGCAGTATTTT
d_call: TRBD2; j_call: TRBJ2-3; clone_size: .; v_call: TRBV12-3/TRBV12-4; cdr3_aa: CASSFTGTSDIADTQYF; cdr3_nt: TGTGCCAGCAGTTTCACCGGGACTAGCGATATCGCGGATACGCAGTATTTT
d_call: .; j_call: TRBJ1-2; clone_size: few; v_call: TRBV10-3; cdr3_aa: CASMETIYGYTF; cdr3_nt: TGTGCCTCTATGGAGACAATCTATGGCTACACCTTC
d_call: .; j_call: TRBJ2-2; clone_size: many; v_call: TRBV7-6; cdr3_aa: CASSLASVGNTGELFF; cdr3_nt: TGTGCCAGCAGCTTAGCAAGCGTGGGGAACACCGGGGAGCTGTTTTTT
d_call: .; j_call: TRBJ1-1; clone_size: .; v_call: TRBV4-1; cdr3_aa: CASSQVGLGNTEAFF; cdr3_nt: TGCGCCAGCAGCCAAGTTGGACTGGGGAACACTGAAGCTTTCTTT
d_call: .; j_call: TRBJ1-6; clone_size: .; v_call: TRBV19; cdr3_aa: CASSILVPSSYNSPLHF; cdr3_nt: TGTGCCAGTAGTATATTGGTCCCGAGCTCCTATAATTCACCCCTCCACTTT
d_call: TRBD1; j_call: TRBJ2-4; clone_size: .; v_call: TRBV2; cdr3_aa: CASGGDRVVSDKNIQYF; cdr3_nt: TGTGCCAGCGGGGGGGACAGGGTCGTCTCGGACAAAAACATTCAGTACTTC
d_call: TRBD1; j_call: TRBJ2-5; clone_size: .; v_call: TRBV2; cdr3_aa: CASIDRDRGIETQYF; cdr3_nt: TGTGCCAGCATTGATAGGGACAGGGGTATCGAGACCCAGTACTTC
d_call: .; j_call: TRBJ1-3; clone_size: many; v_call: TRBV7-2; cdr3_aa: CASSLGLRGNTIYF; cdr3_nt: TGTGCCAGCAGCTTGGGCCTTAGAGGAAACACCATATATTTT
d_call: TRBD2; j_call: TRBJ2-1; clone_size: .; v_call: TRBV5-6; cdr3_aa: CASSGYLAGSSYNEQFF; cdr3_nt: TGTGCCAGCAGCGGGTACTTAGCGGGGAGCTCCTACAATGAGCAGTTCTTC
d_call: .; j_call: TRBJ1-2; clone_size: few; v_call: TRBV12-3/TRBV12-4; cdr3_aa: CASSYGHPIYGYTF; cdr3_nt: TGTGCCAGCAGTTACGGGCACCCGATCTATGGCTACACCTTC
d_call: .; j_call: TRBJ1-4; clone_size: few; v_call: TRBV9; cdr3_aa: CASSPVSDGPTNEKLFF; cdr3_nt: TGTGCCAGCAGCCCAGTCTCCGACGGGCCAACTAATGAAAAACTGTTTTTT
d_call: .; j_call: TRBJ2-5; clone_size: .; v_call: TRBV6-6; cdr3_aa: CASSYSSGTQETQYF; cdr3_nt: TGTGCCAGCAGTTACTCCTCGGGGACTCAAGAGACCCAGTACTTC
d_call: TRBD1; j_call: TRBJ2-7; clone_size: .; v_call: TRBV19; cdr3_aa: CASSLQGNREQYF; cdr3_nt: TGTGCCAGTAGTTTACAGGGGAACCGCGAGCAGTACTTC
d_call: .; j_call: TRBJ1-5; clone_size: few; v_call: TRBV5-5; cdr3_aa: CASSLNEGSNQPQHF; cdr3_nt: TGTGCCAGCAGCTTGAACGAAGGGAGCAATCAGCCCCAGCATTTT